This TCR beta chain was identified during a study of blood T cell repertoires in COVID-19. Study information: The analysed material was cDNA or gDNA that came from T cells, B-cell-depleted T cells, or PBMCs.

The CDR3 covers 11 residues. Germline lookup yields CDR1 DFQATT and CDR2 SNEGSKA (reference sequence). Trimming removed 8 bases from V and 4 bases from J, with 11 bases in between. This clone was seen a few times. Sequencing used immunoSEQ multiplex PCR; TCRdb keeps in-frame clones, though not all of them. Among about 73,000 clones listed, roughly 89% were seen once. This TCR was sampled from a man aged 80 or over with acute or convalescent COVID-19. V and J are TRBV20-1 and TRBJ1-2; D might be TRBD1 (6 bases). Sequenced: peripheral blood. As DNA, the CDR3 is TGCAGTTCAGGGGAGCCCTATGGCTACACCTTC. It encodes CSSGEPYGYTF.